What follows are 26 T cell receptor beta chains derived from one specimen sequenced in a study of blood T cell repertoires in COVID-19 (dated by TCRdb to about 2020). The library was made by the immunoSEQ multiplex PCR assay. TCRdb holds this immuneACCESS table with in-frame rearrangements only. Some clones are missing; in checked studies, unresolved V genes explain under half, and the rest has no known cause. The sample has 200,000 to 250,000 clones on record, 70% to 90% of them singletons. The ten largest make up 1.5% of the sample. The sequenced sample consisted of peripheral blood. Every receptor here comes from a man between 18 and 35 years old with active or convalescent COVID-19.

J is TRBJ2-7 and V is TRBV27; possible D gene TRBD1, 5 bases. There are 15 residues in the CDR3. Trimming cost V 2 bases and J 3 bases, with 14 bases left between them. Germline CDR1 is MNHEY and CDR2 is SMNVEV (reference sequence). The CDR3, as DNA: TGTGCCAGCAGTTTAGTACAGGCCAAGAACTACGAGCAGTACTTC. This encodes CASSLVQAKNYEQYF.

This chain's CDR3 is CSAGLNPYEQYF. The CDR3 nucleotides are TGCAGCGCGGGACTCAACCCCTACGAGCAGTACTTC. This chain joins TRBV29-1 and TRBJ2-7, with D perhaps TRBD2 (6 bases). The CDR3 totals 12 residues. V lost 7 bases and J lost 2, with 12 bases in between. Germline loops: CDR1 SQVTM, CDR2 ANQGSEA.

This chain links TRBV27 with TRBJ2-1; 7 nucleotides agree with TRBD1. The trim removed 6 bases at V and 8 bases at J, leaving 13 bases unmatched. There are 15 residues in the CDR3. Germline loops: CDR1 MNHEY, CDR2 SMNVEV (reference sequence). In nucleotides, the CDR3 is TGTGCCAGCAGACTCTATCGGACAGGTAATGATGAGCAGTTCTTC. Amino acid sequence: CASRLYRTGNDEQFF.

The chain carries TRBV2 and TRBJ1-1; D call uncertain. V lost 1 base to trimming and J lost 7 bases, with 7 bases between them. CDR1 and CDR2 from the germline V gene are SNHLY and FYNNEI. The CDR3 spans 12 residues. In DNA form, the CDR3 reads TGTGCCAGCAGTGAAGGAGGTGGTGAAGCTTTCTTT. Translation: CASSEGGGEAFF.

This chain connects TRBV10-3 to TRBJ1-1, with a possible D match to TRBD1 (6 bases). The germline V and J ends were trimmed by 4 bases and 0 bases, with 12 bases remaining between them. The CDR3 length is 15 residues. Germline V lookup: CDR1 ENHRY, CDR2 SYGVKD. DNA of the CDR3: TGTGCCATCAGTGCTTCGGACAGATTGAACACTGAAGCTTTCTTT. Translating gives CAISASDRLNTEAFF.

This chain joins TRBV7-2 and TRBJ2-1, with 12 positions matching TRBD2. This CDR3 has 17 residues. V lost 5 bases and J lost 2; bases outside the gene matches: 7. The germline V gene has CDR1 SGHTA and CDR2 FQGNSA. CDR3 in DNA: TGTGCCAGCAGCCCCCGCCTAGCGGGAGGGGCCTACAATGAGCAGTTCTTC. Its translation: CASSPRLAGGAYNEQFF.

The CDR3 spells CASSQDGEGPEAFF. The DNA for the CDR3 is TGTGCCAGCAGCCAAGATGGGGAGGGACCTGAAGCTTTCTTT. This rearrangement joins TRBV3-1 (or the pseudogene TRBV3-2) to TRBJ1-1; D is possibly TRBD1 (5 bases). Germline V gene data show CDR1 as LGHDT and CDR2 as YNNKEL (reference sequence). The V gene lost 0 bases and the J gene lost 6 bases, with 11 bases spanning the gap. The CDR3 length is 14 residues.

This chain connects TRBV11-3 to TRBJ1-5, with D hard to call. Trimming removed 1 base at V and 0 bases at J, with 13 bases between. Germline CDR1 is SGHNT and CDR2 is YENEEA. The CDR3 length is 17 residues. The CDR3 spells CASSLASPSNSNQPQHF. The CDR3 DNA is TGTGCCAGCAGCTTAGCGTCCCCATCTAATAGCAATCAGCCCCAGCATTTT.

This chain uses TRBV29-1 with TRBJ2-7; weak D call: TRBD1 (5 bases). V lost 6 bases, J lost 0 bases, and 12 bases lay in between. This CDR3 has 13 amino acids. Germline assignment: CDR1 SQVTM and CDR2 ANQGSEA. The CDR3 region has the DNA TGCAGCGTCGCGTACAGGCGCTCCTACGAGCAGTACTTC. Amino acids: CSVAYRRSYEQYF.

This chain uses TRBV30 with TRBJ2-7, with 8 bases that match TRBD1. The CDR3 consists of 14 residues. Germline assignment: CDR1 GTSNPN and CDR2 SVGIG (reference sequence). V trimming: 2 bases; J trimming: 4 bases; junction bases outside the gene matches: 7. The CDR3, as DNA: TGTGCCTGGAGTTTTTCAGGGGGCTTTTACGAGCAGTACTTC. Translated, it gives CAWSFSGGFYEQYF.

CDR3 nucleotide sequence: TGCGCCAGCAGCCGGGGTTGGCAAGAGACCCAGTACTTC. It codes for CASSRGWQETQYF. This chain links TRBV5-1 with TRBJ2-5, with D tentatively TRBD2 (5 bases). Per the germline V gene, CDR1 is SGHRS and CDR2 is YFSETQ. The CDR3 spans 13 residues. Trimming pared 4 bases from V and 2 bases from J, leaving 9 bases between. Together with reference TRBV5-1 and TRBJ2-5, the CDR3 gives the full variable domain: KAGVTQTPRYLIKTRGQQVTLSCSPISGHRSVSWYQQTPGQGLQFLFEYFSETQRNKGNFPGRFSGRQFSNSRSEMNVSTLELGDSALYLCASSRGWQETQYFGPGTRLLVL.

Note on this clone: This same CDR3 is encoded by further DNA sequences in the sample. The chain couples TRBV29-1 to TRBJ2-7; 9 nucleotides match TRBD1. V was clipped by 4 bases and J by 2 bases; unmatched bases: 0. The germline CDR1 and CDR2 sequences are SQVTM and ANQGSEA. CDR3 length: 12 amino acids. CDR3 in amino acids: CSVGQGAYEQYF. Here the CDR3 DNA reads TGCAGCGTTGGACAGGGGGCCTACGAGCAGTACTTC.

The rearrangement joins TRBV27 to TRBJ1-2; D not certain. Germline V CDR1 and CDR2: MNHEY, SMNVEV (reference sequence). Trimming took 3 bases from V and 6 from J, leaving 14 bases between them. The CDR3 loop spans 14 amino acids. The CDR3 bases are TGTGCCAGCAGTTTTATTGGAGGAAGTGATGGCTACACCTTC. Translated: CASSFIGGSDGYTF.

Only one count was recorded for this clone. The rearrangement uses TRBV28 and TRBJ1-1; tentatively, D is TRBD1 (6 bases). In germline, CDR1 is MDHEN, CDR2 SYDVKM. Trimming shortened V by 11 bases and J by 2 bases, and 15 bases separated the two germline ends. The CDR3 has 13 residues. Written as DNA, the CDR3 is TGTGCCGGCGGGGGCCGAGCAAACACTGAAGCTTTCTTT. It encodes CAGGGRANTEAFF.

This rearrangement joins TRBV7-6 to TRBJ1-6, with D possibly matching TRBD1 (5 bases). The germline V gene encodes CDR1 SGHVS and CDR2 FNYEAQ. Trimming took off 5 bases at V and 8 bases at J, with 25 bases between the two ends. This CDR3 comprises 18 residues. The CDR3 DNA sequence: TGTGCCAGCAGCGTAAACCCATCACATGACAGATCCCATTCACCCCTCCACTTT. Translated, it gives CASSVNPSHDRSHSPLHF.

The V gene is TRBV5-4, the J gene TRBJ1-4; no clear D. The CDR3 loop spans 14 amino acids. Germline lookup yields CDR1 SGHNT and CDR2 YYREEE (reference sequence). Trimming took off 4 bases at V and 1 base at J, with 8 bases between the two ends. The CDR3 region is CASSLGGTNEKLFF. The CDR3 nucleotides are TGTGCCAGCAGCCTCGGTGGAACTAATGAAAAACTGTTTTTT.

The gene calls are TRBV30 and TRBJ1-5, with 10 positions matching TRBD1. V trimming: 8 bases; J trimming: 7 bases; junction bases outside the gene matches: 8. CDR1 is GTSNPN, CDR2 SVGIG, per germline (reference sequence). CDR3 length equals 13 residues. CDR3 region: CAASDRGNQPQHF. The CDR3 nucleotides are TGTGCCGCCTCGGACAGGGGGAACCAGCCCCAGCATTTT.

V and J are TRBV28 and TRBJ1-1; D unresolved. The V gene lost 1 base and the J gene lost 3 bases, with 9 bases spanning the gap. The CDR3 sequence is 14 residues long. Germline V lookup: CDR1 MDHEN, CDR2 SYDVKM. This CDR3 reads CASSLYGEYTEAFF. In DNA form, the CDR3 reads TGTGCCAGCAGTTTATATGGAGAATACACTGAAGCTTTCTTT. Combining the CDR3 with reference TRBV28 and TRBJ1-1 gives the whole variable domain DVKVTQSSRYLVKRTGEKVFLECVQDMDHENMFWYRQDPGLGLRLIYFSYDVKMKEKGDIPEGYSVSREKKERFSLILESASTNQTSMYLCASSLYGEYTEAFFGQGTRLTVV.

The chain is built from TRBV5-5 and TRBJ2-4, with 15 bases identical to TRBD2. Per the germline V gene, CDR1 is SGHKS and CDR2 is YYEKEE (reference sequence). The CDR3 runs to 20 residues. V shed 0 bases, J shed 0 bases, and the junction held 7 bases outside the gene matches. The CDR3 spells CASSLGTSGREILAKNIQYF. In DNA form, the CDR3 reads TGTGCCAGCAGCTTGGGGACTAGCGGGAGGGAAATTCTAGCCAAAAACATTCAGTACTTC.

The table lists this clone with a count of one. The J gene is TRBJ2-7, the V gene TRBV6-1; 13 nucleotides align to TRBD2. The ends lost 3 bases at V and 7 bases at J; junction bases unmatched: 12. Germline V CDR1 and CDR2: MNHNS, SASEGT. This CDR3 comprises 17 residues. The chain's CDR3 is CASSDEGRTSGSFEQYF. CDR3 DNA: TGTGCCAGCAGTGATGAGGGCCGGACTAGCGGGAGCTTTGAGCAGTACTTC.

V usage is TRBV5-1 and J usage is TRBJ1-1; D uncertain. Germline CDR1 is SGHRS and CDR2 is YFSETQ. V lost 4 bases and J 3 bases, leaving 13 bases between the germline ends. This CDR3 contains 14 residues. CDR3 protein: CASSPGGLDTEAFF. Here the CDR3 DNA reads TGCGCCAGCAGCCCAGGAGGGCTGGACACTGAAGCTTTCTTT.

This clone was detected once. The chain is built from TRBV30 and TRBJ1-5; the D gene is possibly TRBD1 (5 bases). CDR1 and CDR2 from the germline V gene are GTSNPN and SVGIG (reference sequence). This CDR3 has 12 residues. V was shortened by 5 bases and J by 9 bases, with 14 bases between the two germline ends. Here the CDR3 DNA reads TGTGCCTGGGCCCTAGGGGAAACGCCCCAGCATTTT. Translation gives CAWALGETPQHF.

The rearrangement joins TRBV11-3 to TRBJ2-2; 9 bases map to TRBD1. Germline V lookup: CDR1 SGHNT, CDR2 YENEEA. This CDR3 spans 15 amino acids. Germline trimming cut 4 bases from V and 8 bases from J; bases unmatched to any gene: 8. The CDR3: CASSSGTGNLGELFF. The CDR3 nucleotides read TGTGCCAGCAGCTCCGGGACAGGGAATCTGGGGGAGCTGTTTTTT.

The chain has TRBV5-1 and TRBJ1-6, with 7 bases identical to TRBD1. The CDR3 loop spans 13 amino acids. From germline, CDR1 is SGHRS and CDR2 YFSETQ. J gave up 9 bases and V 3 bases, and 3 bases lay outside the gene matches. This chain's CDR3 is CASSSRGASPLHF. In DNA, the CDR3 is TGCGCCAGCAGCTCCAGGGGGGCTTCACCCCTCCACTTT.

This clone was counted a single time. The chain uses TRBV10-2 and TRBJ2-7; possibly TRBD2 for D (6 bases). The CDR3 runs to 14 residues. V lost 6 bases to trimming and J lost 7 bases, with 19 bases between them. Germline V gene data show CDR1 as WSHSY and CDR2 as SAAADI. The CDR3 sequence is CASSLVGTSGEQYF. The CDR3 DNA follows: TGCGCCAGCAGCCTTGTAGGGACTTCGGGGGAGCAGTACTTC.

The chain uses TRBV27 and TRBJ2-7, with D possibly matching TRBD2 (5 bases). V lost 0 bases, J lost 3 bases, and 12 bases lay in between. Per germline, CDR1 MNHEY and CDR2 SMNVEV (reference sequence). The CDR3 covers 15 residues. The CDR3 nucleotides are TGTGCCAGCAGTTTATCCGGAGGAAACAACTACGAGCAGTACTTC. This encodes CASSLSGGNNYEQYF.